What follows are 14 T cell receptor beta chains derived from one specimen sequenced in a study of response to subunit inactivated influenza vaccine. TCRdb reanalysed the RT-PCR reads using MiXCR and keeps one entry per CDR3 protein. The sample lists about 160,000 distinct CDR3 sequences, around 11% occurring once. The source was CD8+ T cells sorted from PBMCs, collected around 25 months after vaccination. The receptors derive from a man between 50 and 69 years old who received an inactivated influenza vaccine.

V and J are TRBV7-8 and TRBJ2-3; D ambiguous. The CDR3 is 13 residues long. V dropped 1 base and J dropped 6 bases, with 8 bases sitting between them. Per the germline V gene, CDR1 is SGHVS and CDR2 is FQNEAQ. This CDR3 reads CASSLGVVDTQYF. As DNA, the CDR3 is TGTGCCAGCAGCTTAGGAGTAGTGGATACGCAGTATTTT.

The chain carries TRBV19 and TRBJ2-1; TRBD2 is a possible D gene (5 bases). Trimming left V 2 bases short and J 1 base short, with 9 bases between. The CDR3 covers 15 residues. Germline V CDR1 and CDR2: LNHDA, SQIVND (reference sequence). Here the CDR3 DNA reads TGTGCCAGTAGTATAAGCAGAGGGTCCTACAATGAGCAGTTCTTC. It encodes CASSISRGSYNEQFF.

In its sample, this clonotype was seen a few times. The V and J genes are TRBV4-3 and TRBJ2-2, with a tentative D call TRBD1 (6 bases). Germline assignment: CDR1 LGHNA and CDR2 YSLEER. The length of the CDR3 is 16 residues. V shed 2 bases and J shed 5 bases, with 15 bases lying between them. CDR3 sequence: CASSQSRGRGTGELFF. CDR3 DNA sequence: TGCGCCAGCAGCCAAAGCAGGGGCAGAGGAACCGGGGAGCTGTTTTTT.

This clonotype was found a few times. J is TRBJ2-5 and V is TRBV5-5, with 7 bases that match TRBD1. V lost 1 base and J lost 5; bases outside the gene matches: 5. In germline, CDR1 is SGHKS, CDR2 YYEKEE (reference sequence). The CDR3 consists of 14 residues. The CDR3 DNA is TGTGCCAGCAGCTTGTCTGTCAGGGGGGAGACCCAGTACTTC. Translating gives CASSLSVRGETQYF.

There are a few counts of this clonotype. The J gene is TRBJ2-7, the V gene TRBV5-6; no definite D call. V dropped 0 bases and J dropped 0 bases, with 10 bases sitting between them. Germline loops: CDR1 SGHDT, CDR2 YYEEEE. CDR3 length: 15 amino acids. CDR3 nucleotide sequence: TGTGCCAGCAGCTTGGACGGTGGAAGCTCCTACGAGCAGTACTTC. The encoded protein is CASSLDGGSSYEQYF.

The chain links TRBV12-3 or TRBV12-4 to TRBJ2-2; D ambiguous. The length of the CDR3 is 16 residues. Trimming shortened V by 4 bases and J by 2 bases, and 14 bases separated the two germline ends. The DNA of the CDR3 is TGTGCCAGCAGTTCAACCCTCTTGTATAACACCGGGGAGCTGTTTTTT. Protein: CASSSTLLYNTGELFF.

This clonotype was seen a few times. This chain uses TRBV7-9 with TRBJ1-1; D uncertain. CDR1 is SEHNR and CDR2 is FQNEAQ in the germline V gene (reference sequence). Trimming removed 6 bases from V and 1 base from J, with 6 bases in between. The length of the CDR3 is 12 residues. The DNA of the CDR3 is TGTGCCAGCAGACTAGGGAACACTGAAGCTTTCTTT. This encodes CASRLGNTEAFF.

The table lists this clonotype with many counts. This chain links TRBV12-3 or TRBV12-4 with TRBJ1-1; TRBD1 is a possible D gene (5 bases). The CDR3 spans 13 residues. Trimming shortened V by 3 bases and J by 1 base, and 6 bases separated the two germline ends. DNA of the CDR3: TGTGCCAGCAGTTTGGGGCCGAACACTGAAGCTTTCTTT. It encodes CASSLGPNTEAFF.

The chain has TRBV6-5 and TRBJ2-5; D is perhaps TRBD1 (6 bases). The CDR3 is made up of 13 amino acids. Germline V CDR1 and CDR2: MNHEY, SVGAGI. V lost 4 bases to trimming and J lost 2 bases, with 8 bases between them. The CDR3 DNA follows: TGTGCCAGCAGTTGGACAGATCAAGAGACCCAGTACTTC. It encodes CASSWTDQETQYF.

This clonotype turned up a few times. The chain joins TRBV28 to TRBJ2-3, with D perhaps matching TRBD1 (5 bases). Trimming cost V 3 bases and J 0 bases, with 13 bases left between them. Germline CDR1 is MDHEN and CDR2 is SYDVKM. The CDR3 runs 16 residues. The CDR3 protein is CASSFYGQGSTDTQYF. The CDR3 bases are TGTGCCAGCAGTTTTTATGGGCAGGGTAGCACAGATACGCAGTATTTT.

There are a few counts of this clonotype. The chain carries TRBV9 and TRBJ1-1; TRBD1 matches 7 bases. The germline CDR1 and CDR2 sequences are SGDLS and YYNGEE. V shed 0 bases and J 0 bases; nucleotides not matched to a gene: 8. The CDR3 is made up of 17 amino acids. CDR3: CASSVGAGGSLNTEAFF. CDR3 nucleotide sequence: TGTGCCAGCAGCGTAGGGGCAGGGGGAAGTCTGAACACTGAAGCTTTCTTT.

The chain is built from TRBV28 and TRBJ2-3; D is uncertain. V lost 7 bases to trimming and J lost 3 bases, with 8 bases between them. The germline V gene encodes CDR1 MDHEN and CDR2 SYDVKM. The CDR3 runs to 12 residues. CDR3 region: CASIEQTDTQYF. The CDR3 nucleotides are TGTGCCAGCATTGAACAGACAGATACGCAGTATTTT. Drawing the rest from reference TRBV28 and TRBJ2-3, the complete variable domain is DVKVTQSSRYLVKRTGEKVFLECVQDMDHENMFWYRQDPGLGLRLIYFSYDVKMKEKGDIPEGYSVSREKKERFSLILESASTNQTSMYLCASIEQTDTQYFGPGTRLTVL.

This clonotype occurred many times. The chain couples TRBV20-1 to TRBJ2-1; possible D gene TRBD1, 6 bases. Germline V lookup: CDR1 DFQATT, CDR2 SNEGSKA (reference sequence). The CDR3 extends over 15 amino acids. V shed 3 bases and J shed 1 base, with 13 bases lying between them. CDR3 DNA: TGCAGTGCTAGGGAGACAGGAATATCCTACAATGAGCAGTTCTTC. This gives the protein CSARETGISYNEQFF.

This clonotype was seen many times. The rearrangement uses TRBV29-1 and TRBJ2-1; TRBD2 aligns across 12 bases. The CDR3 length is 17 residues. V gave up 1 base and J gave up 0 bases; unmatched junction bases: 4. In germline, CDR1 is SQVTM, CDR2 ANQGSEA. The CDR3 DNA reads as TGCAGCGTTGAAGCTAGCGGGAGGGTGAGCTCCTACAATGAGCAGTTCTTC. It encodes CSVEASGRVSSYNEQFF.